This is a list of T cell receptor beta chains from one sample in a study of naive and memory T cell subsets. TCRdb used MiXCR to reprocess the UMI-ligation and nested PCR reads, holding one entry per CDR3 protein. The data hold about 18,000 distinct CDR3 sequences, with 8.7% observed a single time. The sequenced material came from central memory CD8+ T cells from blood. These receptors were collected from a human donor in good health. Both conserved end residues are part of each CDR3. The D gene is left open where the match is weak. The listing skips clone size in some rows; elsewhere it reads once, few, many or a size class.

clone size	V gene	J gene	D gene	CDR3 protein	CDR3 DNA
few	TRBV7-2	TRBJ2-3	NA	CASSPGELHTDTQYF	TGTGCCAGCAGCCCAGGCGAATTACATACAGATACGCAGTATTTT
few	TRBV25-1	TRBJ2-1	NA	CASSDFNRSSSYNEQFF	TGTGCCAGCAGTGATTTTAACAGGTCCAGCTCCTACAATGAGCAGTTCTTC
NA	TRBV6-2/TRBV6-3	TRBJ2-1	NA	CASEGGNRLVGWNEQFF	TGTGCCAGCGAAGGGGGCAACCGACTAGTGGGATGGAATGAGCAGTTCTTC
NA	TRBV7-9	TRBJ2-1	NA	CASSPRWQDEQFF	TGTGCCAGCAGCCCCAGGTGGCAAGATGAGCAGTTCTTC
NA	TRBV6-5	TRBJ2-5	TRBD2	CASSYGRGGYETQYF	TGTGCCAGCAGTTACGGGCGGGGGGGGTATGAGACCCAGTACTTC
few	TRBV6-2/TRBV6-3	TRBJ2-1	NA	CASSYLGLSRKNNEQFF	TGTGCCAGCAGTTACTTAGGACTATCACGAAAAAACAATGAGCAGTTCTTC
NA	TRBV4-3	TRBJ2-2	NA	CASSQVMGERNTGELFF	TGCGCCAGCAGCCAAGTTATGGGGGAGAGGAACACCGGGGAGCTGTTTTTT
few	TRBV12-3/TRBV12-4	TRBJ2-7	NA	CASRPDSYEQYF	TGTGCCAGCAGGCCTGACAGCTACGAGCAGTACTTC
many	TRBV27	TRBJ2-7	NA	CASSLDRYYEQYF	TGTGCCAGCAGTTTGGACAGATACTACGAGCAGTACTTC
many	TRBV4-1	TRBJ2-1	TRBD2	CASSQGAGDYNEQFF	TGCGCCAGCAGCCAAGGAGCGGGGGATTACAATGAGCAGTTCTTC
few	TRBV18	TRBJ2-7	TRBD1	CASSLDRGVYEQYF	TGTGCCAGCTCACTGGACAGGGGAGTCTACGAGCAGTACTTC
few	TRBV12-3/TRBV12-4	TRBJ2-1	NA	CATSSGAEQFF	TGTGCCACCTCCTCTGGGGCGGAGCAGTTCTTC
few	TRBV7-2	TRBJ2-7	TRBD1	CASSWDSAYEQYF	TGTGCCAGCAGCTGGGACAGCGCCTACGAGCAGTACTTC
NA	TRBV27	TRBJ2-3	NA	CASKKAKTDTQYF	TGTGCCAGCAAAAAAGCGAAAACAGATACGCAGTATTTT
few	TRBV4-3	TRBJ2-7	NA	CASSQDINSYEQYF	TGCGCCAGCAGCCAAGATATCAACAGCTACGAGCAGTACTTC